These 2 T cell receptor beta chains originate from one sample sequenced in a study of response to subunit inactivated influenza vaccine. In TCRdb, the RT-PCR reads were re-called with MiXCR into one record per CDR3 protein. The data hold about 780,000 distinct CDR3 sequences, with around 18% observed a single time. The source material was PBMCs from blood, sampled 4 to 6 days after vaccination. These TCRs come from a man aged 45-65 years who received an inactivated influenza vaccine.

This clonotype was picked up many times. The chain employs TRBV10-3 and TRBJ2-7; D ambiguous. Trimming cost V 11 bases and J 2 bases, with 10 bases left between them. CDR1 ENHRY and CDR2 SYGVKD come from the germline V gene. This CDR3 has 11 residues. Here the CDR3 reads CASAVAYEQYF. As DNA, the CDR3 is TGTGCCTCGGCGGTAGCCTACGAGCAGTACTTC.

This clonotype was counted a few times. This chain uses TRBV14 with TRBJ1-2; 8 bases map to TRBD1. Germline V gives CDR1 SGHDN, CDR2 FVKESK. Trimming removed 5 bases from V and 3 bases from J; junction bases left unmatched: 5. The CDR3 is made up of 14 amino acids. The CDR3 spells CASSKTTGDYGYTF. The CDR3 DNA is TGTGCCAGCAGCAAAACGACAGGGGACTATGGCTACACCTTC.